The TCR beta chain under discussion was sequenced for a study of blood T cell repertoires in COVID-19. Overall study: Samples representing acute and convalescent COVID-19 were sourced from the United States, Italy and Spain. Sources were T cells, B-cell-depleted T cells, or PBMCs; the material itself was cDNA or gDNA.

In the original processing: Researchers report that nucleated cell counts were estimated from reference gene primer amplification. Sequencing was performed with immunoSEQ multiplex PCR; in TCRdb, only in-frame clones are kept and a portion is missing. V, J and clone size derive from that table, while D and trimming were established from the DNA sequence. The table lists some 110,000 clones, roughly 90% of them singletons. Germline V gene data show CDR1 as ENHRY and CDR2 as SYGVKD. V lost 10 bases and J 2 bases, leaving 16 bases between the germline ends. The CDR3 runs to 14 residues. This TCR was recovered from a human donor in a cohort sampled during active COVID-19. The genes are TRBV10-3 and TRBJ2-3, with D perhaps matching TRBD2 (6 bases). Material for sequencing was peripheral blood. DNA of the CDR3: TGTGCCACGCGCCGGGACTTATACACAGATACGCAGTATTTT. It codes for CATRRDLYTDTQYF.